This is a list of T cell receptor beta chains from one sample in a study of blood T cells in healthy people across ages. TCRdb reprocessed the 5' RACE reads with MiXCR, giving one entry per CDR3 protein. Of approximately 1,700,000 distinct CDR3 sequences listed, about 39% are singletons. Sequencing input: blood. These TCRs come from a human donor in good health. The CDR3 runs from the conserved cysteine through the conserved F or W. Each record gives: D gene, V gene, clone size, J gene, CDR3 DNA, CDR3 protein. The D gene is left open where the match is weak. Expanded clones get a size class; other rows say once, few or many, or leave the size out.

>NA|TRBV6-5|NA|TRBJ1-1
TGTGCCAGCAGTTACTCGAGGCGGGGGACTAGAAACACTGAAGCTTTCTTT
CASSYSRRGTRNTEAFF
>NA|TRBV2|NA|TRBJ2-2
TGTGCCAGCAGTGAAACATCCGGGGAGCTGTTTTTT
CASSETSGELFF
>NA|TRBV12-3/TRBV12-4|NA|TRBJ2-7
TGTGCCAGCAGTTTAGGACCCGAGACCTACGGGCAGTACTTC
CASSLGPETYGQYF
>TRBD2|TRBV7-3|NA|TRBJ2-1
TGTGCCAGCAGCTTACTAGCGGGGGCCCCTTCCAGCTCCTACAATGAGCAGTTCTTC
CASSLLAGAPSSSYNEQFF
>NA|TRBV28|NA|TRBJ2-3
TGTGCCAGCAGTTTACTAGGGAGAGGGGATACGCAGTATTTT
CASSLLGRGDTQYF
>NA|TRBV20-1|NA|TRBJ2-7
TGCAGTGCTAGAGCCCGGGGGAGAAGCTACGAGCAGTACTTC
CSARARGRSYEQYF
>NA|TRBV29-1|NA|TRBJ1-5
TGCAGCGTTCGAGGAGGGCCGAATCAGCCCCAGCATTTT
CSVRGGPNQPQHF
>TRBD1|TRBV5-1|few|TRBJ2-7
TGCGCCAGCAGCTTGGGGACAGGGCAAACTCCATACGAGCAGTACTTC
CASSLGTGQTPYEQYF
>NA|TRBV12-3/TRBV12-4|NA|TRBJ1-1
TGTGCCAGCAGTACCTATGGGGGGATCACTGAAGCTTTCTTT
CASSTYGGITEAFF
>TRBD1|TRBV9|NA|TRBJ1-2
TGTGCCAGCAGCGTTAACAGGGGAGTGAAAGATGGCTACACCTTC
CASSVNRGVKDGYTF
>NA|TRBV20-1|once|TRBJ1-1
TGCAGTGCTAGAGCCCTCAGCGGGGGGGATACTGAAGCTTTCTTT
CSARALSGGDTEAFF
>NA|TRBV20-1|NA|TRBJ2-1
TGCAGTGCTAGAGAGGGGACGGCAGGGCGGCGGGGTATGTACAATGAGCAGTTCTTC
CSAREGTAGRRGMYNEQFF
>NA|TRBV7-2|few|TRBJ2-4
TGTGCCAGCAGAAGTGGGGGAAAATACATTCAGTACTTC
CASRSGGKYIQYF
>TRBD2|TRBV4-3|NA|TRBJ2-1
TGCGCCAGCAGCCAAGAGGCTAGCGGGGTGATATACAATGAGCAGTTCTTC
CASSQEASGVIYNEQFF
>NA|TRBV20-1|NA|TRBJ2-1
TGCAGTGCTAGAGTAACAACGGAGAATGAGCAGTTCTTC
CSARVTTENEQFF
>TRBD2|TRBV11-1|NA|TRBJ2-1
TGTGCCAGCAGCTTAGCGCGGGGGGCGGACTACAATGAGCAGTTCTTC
CASSLARGADYNEQFF
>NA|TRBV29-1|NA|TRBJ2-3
TGCAGCCTTTTTGGGGGGGCCAGCACAGATACGCAGTATTTT
CSLFGGASTDTQYF
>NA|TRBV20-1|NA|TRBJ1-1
TGCAGTGCCTATAGAGGGGTCGGAACTGAAGCTTTCTTT
CSAYRGVGTEAFF
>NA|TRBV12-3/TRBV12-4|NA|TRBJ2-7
TGTGCCAGCAGCTTCGGCCCCAGCGAGCAGTACTTC
CASSFGPSEQYF
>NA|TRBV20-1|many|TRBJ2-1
TGCAGTGCTAGTGACGGGAAAAGTAGTTACAATGAGCAGTTCTTC
CSASDGKSSYNEQFF
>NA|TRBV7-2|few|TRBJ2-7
TGTGCCAGCAGCCTTAGTGGGGGGTCCTCCCCCTACGAGCAGTACTTC
CASSLSGGSSPYEQYF
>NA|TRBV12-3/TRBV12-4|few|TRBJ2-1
TGTGCCAGCAGTCTACTAGTTAGGAATGAGCAGTTCTTC
CASSLLVRNEQFF